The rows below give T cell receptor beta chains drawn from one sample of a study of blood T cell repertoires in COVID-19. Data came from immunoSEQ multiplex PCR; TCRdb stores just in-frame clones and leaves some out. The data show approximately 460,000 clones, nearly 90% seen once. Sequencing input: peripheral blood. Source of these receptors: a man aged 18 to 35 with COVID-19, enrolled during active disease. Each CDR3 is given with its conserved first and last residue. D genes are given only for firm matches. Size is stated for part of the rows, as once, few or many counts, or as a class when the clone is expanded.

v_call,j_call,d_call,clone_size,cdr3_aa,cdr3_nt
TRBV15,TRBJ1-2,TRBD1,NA,CATSRDRTGDYGYTF,TGTGCCACCAGCAGAGACCGGACAGGGGACTATGGCTACACCTTC
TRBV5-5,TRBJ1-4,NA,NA,CASSPHLGAPTNEKLFF,TGTGCCAGCAGCCCCCATTTGGGGGCTCCAACTAATGAAAAACTGTTTTTT
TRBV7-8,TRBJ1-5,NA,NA,CASSLSIIQGWGNQPQHF,TGTGCCAGCAGCTTATCGATTATACAGGGTTGGGGCAATCAGCCCCAGCATTTT
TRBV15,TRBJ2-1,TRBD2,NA,CATSRPTAASGYNEQFF,TGTGCCACCAGCAGACCAACCGCGGCTAGCGGCTACAATGAGCAGTTCTTC
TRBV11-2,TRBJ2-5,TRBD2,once,CASTHGGRAKETQYF,TGTGCCAGCACTCACGGGGGGAGGGCCAAGGAGACCCAGTACTTC
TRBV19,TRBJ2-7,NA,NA,CASSVAGTFSYEQYF,TGTGCCAGTAGTGTCGCCGGGACATTCTCCTACGAGCAGTACTTC
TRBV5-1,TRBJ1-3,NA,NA,CASSETVSGNTIYF,TGCGCCAGCAGCGAGACAGTCTCTGGAAACACCATATATTTT
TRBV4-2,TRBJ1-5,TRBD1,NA,CASSQTGGGRGQPQHF,TGTGCCAGCAGCCAAACAGGGGGGGGCCGGGGTCAGCCCCAGCATTTT
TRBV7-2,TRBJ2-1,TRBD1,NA,CASSFSGTGLYNEQFF,TGTGCCAGCAGCTTTTCCGGGACAGGTCTCTACAATGAGCAGTTCTTC
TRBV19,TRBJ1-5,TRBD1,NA,CASSDRGFQPQHF,TGTGCCAGTAGTGACAGGGGCTTCCAGCCCCAGCATTTT
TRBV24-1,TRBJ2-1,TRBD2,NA,CATSDWASGSGPYNEQFF,TGTGCCACCAGTGATTGGGCTAGCGGGAGTGGGCCGTACAATGAGCAGTTCTTC
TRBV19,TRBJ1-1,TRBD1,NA,CASSHGTANEAFF,TGTGCCAGTAGTCACGGGACAGCTAATGAAGCTTTCTTT
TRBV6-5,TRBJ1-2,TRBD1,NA,CASSYRGTAHNYGYTF,TGTGCCAGCAGTTACCGAGGGACAGCTCATAACTATGGCTACACCTTC
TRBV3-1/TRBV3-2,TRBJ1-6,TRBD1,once,CASSRTTGGRNSPLHF,TGTGCCAGCAGCCGAACAACAGGGGGCCGCAATTCACCCCTCCACTTT
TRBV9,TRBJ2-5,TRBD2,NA,CASSVSSGVQETQYF,TGTGCCAGCAGCGTCTCTAGCGGGGTACAAGAGACCCAGTACTTC
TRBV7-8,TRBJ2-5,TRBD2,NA,CASSSRTSGYQETQYF,TGTGCCAGCAGCTCTAGGACTAGCGGGTACCAAGAGACCCAGTACTTC
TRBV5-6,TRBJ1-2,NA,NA,CASSRKRTVNYGYTF,TGTGCCAGCAGCCGAAAACGGACAGTAAACTATGGCTACACCTTC
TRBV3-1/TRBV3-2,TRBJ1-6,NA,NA,CASSQSSSYNSPLHF,TGTGCCAGCAGCCAAAGTAGCTCCTATAATTCACCCCTCCACTTT
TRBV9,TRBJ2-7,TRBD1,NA,CASSGGTGDYEQYF,TGTGCCAGCAGCGGTGGAACAGGGGACTACGAGCAGTACTTC
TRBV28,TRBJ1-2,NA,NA,CASSFNVYGYTF,TGTGCCAGCAGTTTCAATGTCTATGGCTACACCTTC
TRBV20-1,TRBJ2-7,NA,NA,CSASLANGSYEQYF,TGCAGTGCAAGTCTAGCGAACGGCTCCTACGAGCAGTACTTC
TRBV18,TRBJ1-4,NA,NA,CASSPNPATNEKLFF,TGTGCCAGCTCACCAAATCCTGCAACTAATGAAAAACTGTTTTTT
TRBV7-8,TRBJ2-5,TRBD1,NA,CASSQGTGWETQYF,TGTGCCAGCAGCCAAGGGACAGGGTGGGAGACCCAGTACTTC
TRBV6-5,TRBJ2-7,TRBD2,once,CASSYSRASGSGEQYF,TGTGCCAGCAGTTACTCGAGGGCTAGCGGGAGTGGCGAGCAGTACTTC
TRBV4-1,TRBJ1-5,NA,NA,CASSQETGTQPQHF,TGCGCCAGCAGCCAAGAAACAGGGACTCAGCCCCAGCATTTT
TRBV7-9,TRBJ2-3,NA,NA,CASSLMLATPSTDTQYF,TGTGCCAGCAGCTTAATGCTCGCTACCCCTAGCACAGATACGCAGTATTTT
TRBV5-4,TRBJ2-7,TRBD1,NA,CASSSTLGQGRNEQYF,TGTGCCAGCAGCTCGACCCTGGGACAGGGAAGGAACGAGCAGTACTTC
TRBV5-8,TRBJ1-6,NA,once,CASSLGELYNSPLHF,TGTGCCAGCAGCTTGGGGGAGCTCTATAATTCACCCCTCCACTTT
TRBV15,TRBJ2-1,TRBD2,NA,CATSRGLAGGFYNEQFF,TGTGCCACCAGCCGGGGACTAGCGGGGGGCTTCTACAATGAGCAGTTCTTC
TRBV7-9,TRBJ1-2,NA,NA,CASSLYPGRDGYTF,TGTGCCAGCAGCTTATACCCGGGGAGGGATGGCTACACCTTC
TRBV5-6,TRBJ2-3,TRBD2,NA,CASSQLAGSTDTQYF,TGTGCCAGCAGCCAACTAGCGGGTAGCACAGATACGCAGTATTTT
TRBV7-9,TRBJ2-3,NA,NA,CASSLHAGPRADTQYF,TGTGCCAGCAGCTTACACGCGGGGCCTCGGGCGGATACGCAGTATTTT
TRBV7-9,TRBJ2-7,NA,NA,CAQGGQGGGEQYF,TGTGCCCAAGGAGGGCAGGGGGGCGGTGAGCAGTACTTC
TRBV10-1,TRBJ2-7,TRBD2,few,CASSEFGLAGHEQYF,TGCGCCAGCAGTGAGTTCGGACTAGCGGGGCACGAGCAGTACTTC
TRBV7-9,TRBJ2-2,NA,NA,CASSSRRKNTGELFF,TGTGCCAGCAGCTCGAGGCGGAAGAACACCGGGGAGCTGTTTTTT
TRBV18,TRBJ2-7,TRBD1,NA,CASSLDRGPGEQYF,TGTGCCAGCTCACTGGACAGGGGGCCGGGTGAGCAGTACTTC
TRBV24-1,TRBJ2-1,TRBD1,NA,CATSDTGTANNEQFF,TGTGCCACCAGTGACACCGGGACAGCGAACAATGAGCAGTTCTTC
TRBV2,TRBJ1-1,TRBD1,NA,CASSEGPGGLDTEAFF,TGTGCCAGCAGTGAAGGGCCAGGGGGTTTAGACACTGAAGCTTTCTTT
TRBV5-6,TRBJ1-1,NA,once,CASSSGIIAFF,TGTGCCAGCAGCTCCGGGATAATTGCTTTCTTT
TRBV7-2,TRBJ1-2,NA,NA,CASSSRTELYGYTF,TGTGCCAGCAGCTCACGGACAGAGCTCTATGGCTACACCTTC